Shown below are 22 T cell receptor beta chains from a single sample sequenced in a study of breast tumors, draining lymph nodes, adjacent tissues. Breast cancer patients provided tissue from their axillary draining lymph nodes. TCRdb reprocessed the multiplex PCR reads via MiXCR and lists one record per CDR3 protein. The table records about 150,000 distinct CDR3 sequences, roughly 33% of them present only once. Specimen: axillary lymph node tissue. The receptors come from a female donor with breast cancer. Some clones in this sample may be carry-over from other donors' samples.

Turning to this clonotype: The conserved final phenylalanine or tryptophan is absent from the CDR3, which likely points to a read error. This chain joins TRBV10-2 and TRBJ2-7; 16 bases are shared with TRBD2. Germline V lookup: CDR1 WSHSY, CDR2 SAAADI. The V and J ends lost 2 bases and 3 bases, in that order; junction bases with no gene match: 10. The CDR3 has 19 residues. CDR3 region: CASSELGTSGRAAYYEQYS. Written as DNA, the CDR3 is TGCGCCAGCAGTGAGCTTGGGACTAGCGGGAGGGCTGCATACTACGAGCAGTACTCC.

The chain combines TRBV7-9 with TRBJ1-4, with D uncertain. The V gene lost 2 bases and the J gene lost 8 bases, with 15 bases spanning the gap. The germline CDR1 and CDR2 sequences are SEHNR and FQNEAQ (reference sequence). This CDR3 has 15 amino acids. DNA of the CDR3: TGTGCCAGCAGCTTACGCGTGGTAGTAGGGGAAAAACTGTTTTTT. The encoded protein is CASSLRVVVGEKLFF.

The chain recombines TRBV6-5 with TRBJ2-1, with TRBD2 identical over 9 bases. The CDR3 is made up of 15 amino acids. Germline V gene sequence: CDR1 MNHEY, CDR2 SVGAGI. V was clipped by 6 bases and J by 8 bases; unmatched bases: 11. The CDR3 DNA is TGTGCCAGCAGCCGCTGGCGGGAGGGGCAGGATGAGCAGTTCTTC. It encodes CASSRWREGQDEQFF.

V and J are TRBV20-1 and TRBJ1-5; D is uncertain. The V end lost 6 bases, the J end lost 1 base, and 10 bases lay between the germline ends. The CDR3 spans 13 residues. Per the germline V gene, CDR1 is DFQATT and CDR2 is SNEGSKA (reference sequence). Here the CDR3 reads CSASIDSNQPQHF. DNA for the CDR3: TGCAGTGCCTCCATCGACAGCAATCAGCCCCAGCATTTT.

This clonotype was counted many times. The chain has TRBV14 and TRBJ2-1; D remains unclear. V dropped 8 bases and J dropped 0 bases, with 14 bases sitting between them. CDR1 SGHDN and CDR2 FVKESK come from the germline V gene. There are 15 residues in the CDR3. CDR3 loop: CASGPVLSSYNEQFF. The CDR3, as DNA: TGTGCCAGCGGACCGGTACTAAGCTCCTACAATGAGCAGTTCTTC.

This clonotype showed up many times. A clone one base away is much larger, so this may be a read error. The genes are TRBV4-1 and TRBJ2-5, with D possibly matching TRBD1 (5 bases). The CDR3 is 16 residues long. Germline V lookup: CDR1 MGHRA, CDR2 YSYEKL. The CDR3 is CASSQTRVRGPATRYF. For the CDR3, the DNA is TGCGCCAGCAGCCAGACCCGGGTAAGGGGCCCTGCGACCCGGTACTTC.

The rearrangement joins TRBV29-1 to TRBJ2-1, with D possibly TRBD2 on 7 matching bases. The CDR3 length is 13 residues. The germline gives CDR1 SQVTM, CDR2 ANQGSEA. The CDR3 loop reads CSEWGGGYNEQFF. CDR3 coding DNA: TGCAGTGAATGGGGGGGCGGGTACAATGAGCAGTTCTTC.

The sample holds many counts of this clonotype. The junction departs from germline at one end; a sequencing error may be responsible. Here the CDR3 reads CASSHSWGGQQPQHF. The CDR3 DNA reads as TGTGCCAGCAGTCACTCTTGGGGTGGACAACAGCCCCAGCATTTT. The chain links TRBV6-6 to TRBJ1-5; possible D gene TRBD1, 5 bases. The CDR3 has 15 residues. Germline CDR1 MNHNY, CDR2 SVGAGI (reference sequence).

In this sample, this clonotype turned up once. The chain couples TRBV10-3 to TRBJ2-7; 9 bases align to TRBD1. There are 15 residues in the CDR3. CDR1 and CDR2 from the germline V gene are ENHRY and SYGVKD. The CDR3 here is CAISGGGQGGYEQYV. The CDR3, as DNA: TGTGCTATCAGTGGGGGGGGACAGGGCGGCTACGAGCAGTACGTC.

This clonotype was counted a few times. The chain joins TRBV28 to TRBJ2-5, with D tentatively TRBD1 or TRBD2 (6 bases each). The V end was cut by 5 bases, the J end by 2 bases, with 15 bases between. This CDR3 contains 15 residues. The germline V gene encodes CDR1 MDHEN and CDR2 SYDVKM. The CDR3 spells CASSEGGAGQETQYF. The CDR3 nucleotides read TGTGCCAGCAGTGAGGGGGGCGCGGGGCAAGAGACCCAGTACTTC. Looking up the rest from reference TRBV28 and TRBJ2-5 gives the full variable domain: DVKVTQSSRYLVKRTGEKVFLECVQDMDHENMFWYRQDPGLGLRLIYFSYDVKMKEKGDIPEGYSVSREKKERFSLILESASTNQTSMYLCASSEGGAGQETQYFGPGTRLLVL.

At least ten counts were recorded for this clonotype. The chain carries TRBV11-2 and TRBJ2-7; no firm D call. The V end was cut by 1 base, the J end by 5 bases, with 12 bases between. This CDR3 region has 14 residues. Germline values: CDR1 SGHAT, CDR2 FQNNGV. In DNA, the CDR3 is TGTGCCAGCAGCTTAGTCAACAGTCTCCACGAGCAGTACTTC. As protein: CASSLVNSLHEQYF.

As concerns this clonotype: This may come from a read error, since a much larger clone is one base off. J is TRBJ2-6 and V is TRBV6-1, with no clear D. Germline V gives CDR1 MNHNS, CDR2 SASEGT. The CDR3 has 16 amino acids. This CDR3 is CAGSEAIASGANVLTF. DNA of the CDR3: TGTGCCGGCAGTGAAGCTATTGCATCTGGGGCCAACGTCCTGACTTTC.

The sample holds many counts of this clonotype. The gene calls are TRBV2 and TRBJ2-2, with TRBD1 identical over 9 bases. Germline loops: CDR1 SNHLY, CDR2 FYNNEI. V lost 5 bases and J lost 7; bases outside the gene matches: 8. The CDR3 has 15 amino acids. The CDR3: CASSTQGARSGELFF. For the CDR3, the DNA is TGTGCCAGCAGTACACAGGGGGCGCGGAGCGGGGAGCTGTTTTTT.

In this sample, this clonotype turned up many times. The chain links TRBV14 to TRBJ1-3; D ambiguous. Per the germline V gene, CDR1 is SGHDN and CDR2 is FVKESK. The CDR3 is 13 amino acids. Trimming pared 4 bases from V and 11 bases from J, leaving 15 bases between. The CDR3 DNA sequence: TGTGCCAGCAGCCGCTACCCCCCTGTGGCCATATATTTT. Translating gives CASSRYPPVAIYF.

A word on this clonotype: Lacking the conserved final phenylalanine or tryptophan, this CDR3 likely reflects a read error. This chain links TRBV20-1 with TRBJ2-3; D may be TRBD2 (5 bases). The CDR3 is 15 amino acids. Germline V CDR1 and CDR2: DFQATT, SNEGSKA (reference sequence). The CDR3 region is CSAGETTPLADTQYS. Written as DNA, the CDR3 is TGCAGTGCTGGAGAGACTACCCCCCTTGCAGATACGCAGTATTCT.

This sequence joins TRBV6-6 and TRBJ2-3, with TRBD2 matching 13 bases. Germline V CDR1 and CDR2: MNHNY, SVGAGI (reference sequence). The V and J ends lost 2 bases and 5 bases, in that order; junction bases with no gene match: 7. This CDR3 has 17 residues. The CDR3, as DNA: TGTGCCAGCAGTTACGTAGGACTAGCGGGGGCGGGAGATACGCAGTATTTT. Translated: CASSYVGLAGAGDTQYF.

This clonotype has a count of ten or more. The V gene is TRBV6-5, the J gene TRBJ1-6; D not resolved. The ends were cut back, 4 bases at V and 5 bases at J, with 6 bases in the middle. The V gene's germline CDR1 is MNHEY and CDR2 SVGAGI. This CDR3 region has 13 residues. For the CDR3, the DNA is TGTGCCAGCAGTTGGCAGCATAATTCACCCCTCCACTTT. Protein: CASSWQHNSPLHF.

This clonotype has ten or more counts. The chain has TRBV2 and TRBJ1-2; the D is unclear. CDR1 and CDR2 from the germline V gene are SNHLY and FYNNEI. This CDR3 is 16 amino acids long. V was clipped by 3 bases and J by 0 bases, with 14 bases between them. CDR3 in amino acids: CASSDVGLLANYGYTF. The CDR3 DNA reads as TGTGCCAGCAGTGACGTAGGGCTCCTAGCTAACTATGGCTACACCTTC.

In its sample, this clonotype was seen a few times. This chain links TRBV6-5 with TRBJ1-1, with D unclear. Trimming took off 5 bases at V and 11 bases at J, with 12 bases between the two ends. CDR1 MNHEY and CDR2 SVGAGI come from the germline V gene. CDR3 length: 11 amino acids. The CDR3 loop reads CASSQGFRAFF. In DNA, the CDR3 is TGTGCCAGCAGTCAAGGATTTCGGGCTTTCTTT.

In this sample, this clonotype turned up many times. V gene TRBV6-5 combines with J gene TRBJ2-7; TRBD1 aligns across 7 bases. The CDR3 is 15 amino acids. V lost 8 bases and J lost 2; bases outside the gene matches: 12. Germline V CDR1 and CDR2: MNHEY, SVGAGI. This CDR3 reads CASGHRGGGPYEQYF. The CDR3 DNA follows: TGTGCCAGCGGTCATCGAGGGGGCGGACCCTACGAGCAGTACTTC.

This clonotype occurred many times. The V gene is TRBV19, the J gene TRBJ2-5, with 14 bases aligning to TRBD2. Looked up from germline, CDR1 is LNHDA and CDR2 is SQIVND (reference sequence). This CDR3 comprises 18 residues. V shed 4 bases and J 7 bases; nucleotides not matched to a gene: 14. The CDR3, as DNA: TGTGCCAGTAGTAGAGGACTAGCGGGGGGAATAAGAGAAGGGACCCAGTACTTC. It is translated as CASSRGLAGGIREGTQYF.

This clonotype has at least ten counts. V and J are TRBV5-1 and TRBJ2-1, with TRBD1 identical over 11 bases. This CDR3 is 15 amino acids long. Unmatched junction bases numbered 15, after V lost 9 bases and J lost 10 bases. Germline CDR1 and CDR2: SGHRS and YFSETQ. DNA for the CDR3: TGCGCCACGCAGGTCCGGGACAGGGGGATACCGGAGCAGTTCTTC. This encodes CATQVRDRGIPEQFF. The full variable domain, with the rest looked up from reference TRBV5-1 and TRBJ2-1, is KAGVTQTPRYLIKTRGQQVTLSCSPISGHRSVSWYQQTPGQGLQFLFEYFSETQRNKGNFPGRFSGRQFSNSRSEMNVSTLELGDSALYLCATQVRDRGIPEQFFGPGTRLTVL.